These 7 T cell receptor beta chains came from one sample sequenced in a study of spatial heterogeneity in lung cancer. General observations from the study: Intratumoral expanded alpha and beta TCR counts were found to track tumor mutation counts.

The time point: sample taken at primary tumor resection. Their antigens are not known. TCRdb processed the 5' RACE reads anew with MiXCR; each CDR3 protein has one entry. The sample holds 16,000 or so distinct CDR3 sequences, about 6.7% seen once. Sequenced here: lung tumor tissue, sampled at surgery. These receptors all come from a female donor with early-stage non-small cell lung cancer.

This clonotype has a count of ten or more. The library was designed around alpha chains, so this beta chain is a stray read whose abundance carries little weight. V gene TRBV7-9 combines with J gene TRBJ2-1; the match to TRBD2 covers 10 bases. The CDR3 runs 16 residues. Germline values: CDR1 SEHNR, CDR2 FQNEAQ (reference sequence). Losses at the gene ends were 4 bases for V and 2 bases for J; bases not matched to a gene: 5. Here the CDR3 reads CASSSYLAGAYNEQFF. CDR3 nucleotides: TGTGCCAGCAGCTCTTACCTAGCGGGGGCCTACAATGAGCAGTTCTTC. Supplemented by reference TRBV7-9 and TRBJ2-1, the full variable domain reads DTGVSQNPRHKITKRGQNVTFRCDPISEHNRLYWYRQTLGQGPEFLTYFQNEAQLEKSRLLSDRFSAERPKGSFSTLEIQRTEQGDSAMYLCASSSYLAGAYNEQFFGPGTRLTVL.

Comments on this clonotype: Being off target in a library aimed at alpha chains, this beta chain has a size of little meaning. The chain couples TRBV30 to TRBJ1-1; D is undetermined. Germline CDR1 and CDR2: GTSNPN and SVGIG (reference sequence). The V and J ends lost 4 bases and 1 base respectively, with 7 bases between them. The CDR3 covers 12 residues. This CDR3 reads CAWTAGNTEAFF. The DNA of the CDR3 is TGTGCCTGGACGGCGGGGAACACTGAAGCTTTCTTT. Complete variable domain (other parts from reference TRBV30 and TRBJ1-1): SQTIHQWPATLVQPVGSPLSLECTVEGTSNPNLYWYRQAAGRGLQLLFYSVGIGQISSEVPQNLSASRPQDRQFILSSKKLLLSDSGFYLCAWTAGNTEAFFGQGTRLTVV.

This clonotype was counted ten times or more. This beta chain is an off-target read within a library intended for alpha chains, so its frequency means little. The chain joins TRBV6-2 or TRBV6-3 to TRBJ2-1; TRBD1 is a possible D gene (6 bases). The CDR3 runs to 12 residues. V was cut by 2 bases and J by 12 bases, with 11 bases left in between. Germline CDR1 MNHEY, CDR2 SVGEGT. This chain's CDR3 is CASSYTLGGQFF. CDR3 nucleotide sequence: TGTGCCAGCAGTTACACGTTAGGGGGGCAGTTCTTC.

This clonotype was seen repeatedly, ten times or more. Little can be read into the size of this beta chain, an off-target read in a library designed for alpha chains. CDR3 DNA sequence: TGTGCCAGCAAGGGGCCAAACTATGGCTACACCTTC. It specifies CASKGPNYGYTF. The chain couples TRBV6-6 to TRBJ1-2; tentatively, D is TRBD1 (5 bases). Looked up from germline, CDR1 is MNHNY and CDR2 is SVGAGI (reference sequence). This CDR3 is built from 12 residues. Trimming left V 7 bases short and J 2 bases short, with 8 bases between.

This clonotype was observed many times. Because this beta chain is a stray read in a library intended to capture alpha chains, its abundance should not be given much weight. The J gene is TRBJ2-7, the V gene TRBV27; D possibly uses TRBD1 or TRBD2 (5 bases each). This CDR3 is 17 amino acids long. V lost 8 bases and J 0 bases, leaving 23 bases between the germline ends. Looked up from germline, CDR1 is MNHEY and CDR2 is SMNVEV (reference sequence). The CDR3 DNA reads as TGTGCCAGCCGATCGGGGATAACATTTAGGGGCTCCTACGAGCAGTACTTC. This translates into CASRSGITFRGSYEQYF.

This clonotype was seen many times. The library was designed around alpha chains, so this beta chain is a stray read whose abundance carries little weight. V is TRBV7-9 and J is TRBJ2-3; 12 positions agree with TRBD1. Trimming removed 5 bases from V and 3 bases from J; junction bases left unmatched: 6. The germline V gene has CDR1 SEHNR and CDR2 FQNEAQ (reference sequence). The CDR3 has 16 amino acids. CDR3: CASSRGTGGGTDTQYF. CDR3 in DNA: TGTGCCAGCAGCCGAGGGACAGGGGGCGGAACAGATACGCAGTATTTT.

Of note for this clonotype: This may stem from a read error, because a much larger clone lies one nucleotide away. A library prepared for alpha chains yielded this beta chain as an off-target read; its size is of little meaning. The chain joins TRBV7-3 to TRBJ2-4, with D possibly matching TRBD1 (5 bases). The CDR3 covers 14 residues. V gave up 2 bases and J gave up 5 bases, with 10 bases separating them. The germline V gene encodes CDR1 SGHTA and CDR2 FQGTGA. CDR3 in DNA: TGTGCCAGCAGCTTAGGCAGGGCCGAAAACATTCAGTACTTC. Its protein is CASSLGRAENIQYF.